This T cell receptor beta chain was identified during a study of technical replicates of blood from several donors. This clone was picked up a small number of times. Germline V gene sequence: CDR1 SGHDN, CDR2 FVKESK. V lost 5 bases to trimming and J lost 1 base, with 9 bases between them. CDR3 size: 14 residues. Sequencing was performed with immunoSEQ multiplex PCR; in TCRdb, only in-frame clones are kept and a portion is missing. The top ten hold more than 0.2% of the sample, which has some 99,000 clones, nearly 97% seen once. This chain uses TRBV14 with TRBJ1-3, with a possible D match to TRBD1 (6 bases). The receptor comes from a human donor in good health. The sequenced material came from T cells isolated from PBMCs. The CDR3 nucleotides are TGTGCCAGCAGCAGCACAGGGTCTGGAAACACCATATATTTT. Amino acids: CASSSTGSGNTIYF. The complete variable domain, with remaining parts taken from reference TRBV14 and TRBJ1-3, reads EAGVTQFPSHSVIEKGQTVTLRCDPISGHDNLYWYRRVMGKEIKFLLHFVKESKQDESGMPNNRFLAERTGGTYSTLKVQPAELEDSGVYFCASSSTGSGNTIYFGEGSWLTVV.